A single T cell receptor beta chain is shown here with its context. The treatment denotes: roughly 18 received Ad26.COV2.S at low or high dose, single or two shots; about 5 received placebo; per-sample allocation not given. It was on day 63 after the first vaccine or placebo injection that samples were taken. The length of the CDR3 is 14 residues. Germline V CDR1 and CDR2: LNHDA, SQIVND (reference sequence). The junction had 12 bases not matched to a gene; V was cut back by 10 bases and J by 4 bases. Data came from immunoSEQ multiplex PCR; TCRdb stores just in-frame clones and leaves some out. The data hold some 390,000 clones, with approximately 89% observed a single time. The sample originates from a study of Ad26.COV2.S vaccination and SARS-CoV-2 variants.

The material was peripheral blood, obtained in a trial of Ad26.COV2.S vaccine versus placebo. The J gene is TRBJ2-7, the V gene TRBV19, with 8 bases aligning to TRBD1. This sequence was found in a person between 18 and 60 years old who received the Ad26.COV2.S COVID-19 vaccine or a placebo. CDR3 nucleotides: TGTGCCACCACGCGGACAGGGACTTCTTACGAGCAGTACTTC. It translates to CATTRTGTSYEQYF.